Listed here are 7 T cell receptor beta chains from one sample, sequenced in a study of vaccination and CD4 T cells after COVID-19. Oncomine TCR Beta short-read sequencing was applied to DNA from cultured CD4+ T cells. One entry per CDR3 protein results from TCRdb running MiXCR on the PCR reads. The data show some 12,000 distinct CDR3 sequences, 22% seen once. The treatment denotes: roughly ten-day PBMC culture with coronavirus spike peptide pools or control peptides (ViraFEST assay). Their antigens remain unidentified. The sequencing here drew on CD4+ T cells from blood, cultured in vitro, taken after SARS-CoV-2 vaccination. Receptor source: a human donor who had recovered from COVID-19.

The CDR3 spells CASSLPSGNTIYF. DNA for the CDR3: TGTGCCAGCAGCCTCCCCTCTGGAAACACCATATATTTT. The chain uses TRBV7-8 and TRBJ1-3, with D uncertain. CDR3 length equals 13 residues. Germline V gene sequence: CDR1 SGHVS, CDR2 FQNEAQ. Trimming removed 5 bases from V and 0 bases from J, with 5 bases in between.

The gene calls are TRBV6-1 and TRBJ2-2; tentative D call: TRBD2 (5 bases). This CDR3 region has 14 residues. Germline values: CDR1 MNHNS, CDR2 SASEGT. V lost 7 bases and J lost 4, with 13 bases in between. CDR3 loop: CASNYRGSTGELFF. The DNA for the CDR3 is TGTGCCAGCAACTATCGGGGAAGCACCGGGGAGCTGTTTTTT.

This clonotype was seen more than once but under ten times. J is TRBJ2-1 and V is TRBV18; 11 bases are shared with TRBD1. This CDR3 region has 16 residues. V was clipped by 6 bases and J by 7 bases; unmatched bases: 11. Per germline, CDR1 KGHSH and CDR2 LQKENI. The CDR3 region is CASSPGTGGGVNEQFF. DNA for the CDR3: TGTGCCAGCTCCCCCGGGACAGGGGGTGGAGTGAATGAGCAGTTCTTC.

By proportion, this clonotype is medium-sized. The chain carries TRBV15 and TRBJ1-2; D perhaps matches TRBD1 (5 bases). Germline V lookup: CDR1 LNHNV, CDR2 YYDKDF (reference sequence). CDR3 size: 13 residues. V shed 6 bases and J shed 8 bases, with 16 bases lying between them. The CDR3 sequence: CATRRDAQTGYTF. The CDR3 coding sequence is TGTGCCACCAGAAGGGACGCCCAAACGGGCTACACCTTC.

A few counts support this clonotype. V usage is TRBV7-2 and J usage is TRBJ2-1, with unresolved D. V lost 10 bases to trimming and J lost 4 bases, with 8 bases between them. CDR3 size: 11 residues. Germline loops: CDR1 SGHTA, CDR2 FQGNSA. The CDR3 region is CATGSYNEQFF. DNA for the CDR3: TGTGCCACCGGATCTTACAATGAGCAGTTCTTC.

This chain joins TRBV5-1 and TRBJ2-4; possibly TRBD1 or TRBD2 for D (5 bases each). Trimming took 5 bases from V and 8 from J, leaving 14 bases between them. The germline V gene has CDR1 SGHRS and CDR2 YFSETQ. This CDR3 region has 13 residues. The CDR3 bases are TGCGCCAGCAGATTGACCAGGGAGCACATTCAGTACTTC. Its protein product is CASRLTREHIQYF.

This clonotype was seen only a few times. The chain couples TRBV29-1 to TRBJ1-1; D is undetermined. The CDR3 runs to 11 residues. CDR1 and CDR2 from the germline V gene are SQVTM and ANQGSEA. V lost 6 bases to trimming and J lost 0 bases, with 5 bases between them. The CDR3 region has the DNA TGCAGCGTGGTCGTGAACACTGAAGCTTTCTTT. Its protein is CSVVVNTEAFF.